The 19 T cell receptor beta chains listed next were all sequenced from one sample in a study of cytomegalovirus exposure and HLA in healthy donors (dated by TCRdb to about 2017). Receptor libraries were prepared by the immunoSEQ multiplex PCR assay. For the multiplex PCR, a mixture combining 60 forward primers for TCR Vbeta segments and 13 reverse primers for TCR Jbeta segments was used. The table was pulled from immuneACCESS by TCRdb, which kept in-frame rearrangements only. Such tables lose some clones; where checked, under half of the loss comes from unresolved V genes, and the rest has no known cause. The sample includes approximately 120,000 clones, with nearly 70% observed a single time. The top ten clones comprise roughly 5.3% of the sample. The sample comprised PBMCs. The source of these receptors is a woman aged 70-85 years in good health and CMV-seropositive.

The rearrangement joins TRBV30 to TRBJ2-3; D is uncertain. Germline CDR1 reads GTSNPN; CDR2 reads SVGIG (reference sequence). CDR3 length: 14 amino acids. Trimming removed 2 bases at V and 1 base at J, with 10 bases between. This chain's CDR3 is CAWSSVSGTDTQYF. The CDR3 bases are TGTGCCTGGAGTTCCGTGAGCGGCACAGATACGCAGTATTTT. Combining the CDR3 with reference TRBV30 and TRBJ2-3 gives the whole variable domain SQTIHQWPATLVQPVGSPLSLECTVEGTSNPNLYWYRQAAGRGLQLLFYSVGIGQISSEVPQNLSASRPQDRQFILSSKKLLLSDSGFYLCAWSSVSGTDTQYFGPGTRLTVL.

V usage is TRBV5-6 and J usage is TRBJ1-4; D is ambiguous. The germline V gene has CDR1 SGHDT and CDR2 YYEEEE. The CDR3 extends over 13 amino acids. Trimming removed 1 base at V and 2 bases at J, with 3 bases between. CDR3 sequence (DNA): TGTGCCAGCAGCTTGTATACTAATGAAAAACTGTTTTTT. It specifies CASSLYTNEKLFF.

This chain links TRBV13 with TRBJ1-2; 8 bases match TRBD1. CDR3 length equals 14 residues. Germline values: CDR1 PRHDT, CDR2 FYEKMQ (reference sequence). V was pared by 5 bases and J by 4 bases, with 6 bases of the junction left unmatched. CDR3 sequence (DNA): TGTGCCAGCAGCCCAGGACAGGGCGGCTATGGCTACACCTTC. This translates into CASSPGQGGYGYTF. Complete variable domain (other parts from reference TRBV13 and TRBJ1-2): AAGVIQSPRHLIKEKRETATLKCYPIPRHDTVYWYQQGPGQDPQFLISFYEKMQSDKGSIPDRFSAQQFSDYHSELNMSSLELGDSALYFCASSPGQGGYGYTFGSGTRLTVV.

The chain has TRBV27 and TRBJ1-1; D gene ambiguous. V lost 0 bases, J lost 0 bases, and 14 bases lay in between. CDR1 is MNHEY, CDR2 SMNVEV, per germline (reference sequence). CDR3 length equals 17 residues. The CDR3 protein is CASSLSRQVYMNTEAFF. In DNA, the CDR3 is TGTGCCAGCAGTTTATCGAGGCAAGTTTACATGAACACTGAAGCTTTCTTT.

This clone was observed a few times. The CDR3, as DNA: TGTGCCAGCTCACCTAGTACTGGGGCCAACGTCCTGACTTTC. Translation: CASSPSTGANVLTF. The chain has TRBV18 and TRBJ2-6; D uncertain. The CDR3 loop spans 14 amino acids. The germline V gene has CDR1 KGHSH and CDR2 LQKENI. The V gene lost 3 bases and the J gene lost 2 bases, with 5 bases spanning the gap.

The chain employs TRBV7-9 and TRBJ1-1, with a weak D call TRBD1 (5 bases). Germline V gene sequence: CDR1 SEHNR, CDR2 FQNEAQ (reference sequence). The CDR3 is made up of 14 amino acids. Trimming pared 8 bases from V and 1 base from J, leaving 14 bases between. The CDR3 coding sequence is TGTGCCAGCGTGGATCGACAGTGGAACACTGAAGCTTTCTTT. It is translated as CASVDRQWNTEAFF.

The V call is TRBV30, the J call TRBJ1-4; D uncertain. The CDR3 runs to 13 residues. The germline gives CDR1 GTSNPN, CDR2 SVGIG (reference sequence). V lost 7 bases and J lost 10, with 19 bases in between. This chain's CDR3 is CASTLGTAAKLFF. DNA of the CDR3: TGTGCCTCAACACTGGGTACAGCTGCAAAACTGTTTTTT.

This clone was counted many times. The chain couples TRBV7-2 to TRBJ1-1; D is possibly TRBD1 (5 bases). Between the trimmed V and J ends, which lost 5 bases and 5 bases, there was a span of 18 bases. This CDR3 is 15 amino acids long. Germline V CDR1 and CDR2: SGHTA, FQGNSA. The CDR3 here is CASSARDSGGTEAFF. The DNA for the CDR3 is TGTGCCAGCAGCGCCCGGGACTCCGGAGGGACTGAAGCTTTCTTT.

This clone was detected only a few times. The chain carries TRBV6-6 and TRBJ2-5; D may be TRBD1 (6 bases). CDR1 is MNHNY and CDR2 is SVGAGI in the germline V gene (reference sequence). V was pared by 5 bases and J by 1 base, with 8 bases between. There are 13 residues in the CDR3. This chain's CDR3 is CASSGQPQETQYF. CDR3 nucleotide sequence: TGTGCCAGCAGTGGACAGCCCCAAGAGACCCAGTACTTC.

This rearrangement joins TRBV20-1 to TRBJ1-2; weak D call: TRBD1 (5 bases). The V end lost 4 bases, the J end lost 6 bases, and 9 bases lay between the germline ends. Germline values: CDR1 DFQATT, CDR2 SNEGSKA (reference sequence). The CDR3 covers 11 residues. The CDR3 protein is CSAIGGDGYTF. CDR3 in DNA: TGCAGTGCTATTGGGGGGGATGGCTACACCTTC.

This sequence joins TRBV2 and TRBJ1-4, with 9 bases lining up with TRBD1. CDR3 size: 16 residues. From germline, CDR1 is SNHLY and CDR2 FYNNEI. Trimming removed 6 bases from V and 0 bases from J; junction bases left unmatched: 5. The CDR3: CASSLDRGTTNEKLFF. CDR3 bases: TGTGCCAGCAGCCTCGACAGGGGGACAACTAATGAAAAACTGTTTTTT. Together with reference TRBV2 and TRBJ1-4, the CDR3 gives the full variable domain: EPEVTQTPSHQVTQMGQEVILRCVPISNHLYFYWYRQILGQKVEFLVSFYNNEISEKSEIFDDQFSVERPDGSNFTLKIRSTKLEDSAMYFCASSLDRGTTNEKLFFGSGTQLSVL.

The J gene is TRBJ1-2, the V gene TRBV5-1; D remains ambiguous. CDR1 and CDR2 from the germline V gene are SGHRS and YFSETQ. CDR3 size: 16 residues. V lost 0 bases and J lost 3, with 15 bases in between. CDR3 loop: CASSLDGNRGDYGYTF. The CDR3 DNA is TGCGCCAGCAGCTTGGATGGCAATCGTGGTGACTATGGCTACACCTTC.

This sequence joins TRBV11-1 and TRBJ1-1; weak D call: TRBD1 (5 bases). Germline assignment: CDR1 SGHAT and CDR2 FQDESV (reference sequence). The V end was cut by 0 bases, the J end by 9 bases, with 14 bases between. This CDR3 comprises 14 residues. The CDR3 DNA reads as TGTGCCAGCAGCTTAGCCTATGACAGCCTACAAGCTTTCTTT. Protein sequence: CASSLAYDSLQAFF.

This chain joins TRBV6-1 and TRBJ2-7; 9 bases are shared with TRBD1. The CDR3 runs to 11 residues. CDR1 MNHNS and CDR2 SASEGT come from the germline V gene. V was clipped by 11 bases and J by 3 bases; unmatched bases: 2. Here the CDR3 reads CALGQGYEQYF. The CDR3 DNA reads as TGTGCCCTGGGACAGGGCTACGAGCAGTACTTC.

The J gene is TRBJ2-7, the V gene TRBV19; D is perhaps TRBD2 (7 bases). The CDR3 sequence is 14 residues long. The V and J ends lost 10 bases and 6 bases respectively, with 22 bases between them. Looked up from germline, CDR1 is LNHDA and CDR2 is SQIVND (reference sequence). In DNA, the CDR3 is TGTGCCACCGGGGGGATACAGGGCTTGGGCGAGCAGTACTTC. It translates to CATGGIQGLGEQYF.

This chain links TRBV5-6 with TRBJ2-7; D is unclear. CDR3 length: 11 amino acids. Trimming cost V 4 bases and J 2 bases, with 4 bases left between them. From germline, CDR1 is SGHDT and CDR2 YYEEEE. The CDR3, as DNA: TGTGCCAGCAGCCTAACCTACGAGCAGTACTTC. Translation gives CASSLTYEQYF.

This clone was counted only a few times. The rearrangement links TRBV7-9 to TRBJ1-1; D ambiguous. The CDR3 runs 14 residues. CDR1 and CDR2 from the germline V gene are SEHNR and FQNEAQ (reference sequence). Trimming took off 5 bases at V and 0 bases at J, with 10 bases between the two ends. The CDR3 coding sequence is TGTGCCAGCAGCCCTTCCGTCCTGAACACTGAAGCTTTCTTT. This codes for CASSPSVLNTEAFF.

The chain employs TRBV4-1 and TRBJ2-5; 9 nucleotides align to TRBD1. This CDR3 is built from 15 residues. V lost 1 base to trimming and J lost 2 bases; unmatched junction nucleotides: 2. Germline V CDR1 and CDR2: MGHRA, YSYEKL. CDR3 amino acids: CASSQVGTGQETQYF. The DNA for the CDR3 is TGCGCCAGCAGCCAAGTCGGGACAGGGCAAGAGACCCAGTACTTC.

J is TRBJ2-3 and V is TRBV7-6; maybe TRBD2 (5 bases). V lost 4 bases and J 6 bases, leaving 8 bases between the germline ends. The CDR3 runs 12 residues. Per germline, CDR1 SGHVS and CDR2 FNYEAQ. The CDR3 spells CASSSTGDTQYF. CDR3 DNA sequence: TGTGCCAGCAGCTCAACGGGGGATACGCAGTATTTT.